This T cell receptor beta chain was obtained from a study of T cell responses to AZD1222 COVID-19 vaccine. Study as a whole: Second-dose groups at about 4 or about 12 weeks were pooled. General study findings and limits: Baseline serology detected seropositivity in only six AZD1222 recipients. In a largely white British group with more females than males, clonal diversity was possibly underestimated.

The assay was immunoSEQ multiplex PCR, and TCRdb's table has in-frame clones only and misses some. The sample carries 100,000 to 120,000 clones, 92% recorded once. This clone was seen a single time. The antigen is unknown. The source of this sequence is an adult in good health. The sequenced sample was peripheral blood, obtained on day 0 of AZD1222 vaccination.

CDR3 DNA: TGTGCCAGCAGAGACGGACGTATTGGAGATGGCTACACCTTC. Translated: CASRDGRIGDGYTF. This chain uses TRBV6-5 with TRBJ1-2; D not resolved. Germline CDR1 is MNHEY and CDR2 is SVGAGI. Trimming removed 6 bases from V and 6 bases from J, with 17 bases in between. CDR3 length: 14 residues.